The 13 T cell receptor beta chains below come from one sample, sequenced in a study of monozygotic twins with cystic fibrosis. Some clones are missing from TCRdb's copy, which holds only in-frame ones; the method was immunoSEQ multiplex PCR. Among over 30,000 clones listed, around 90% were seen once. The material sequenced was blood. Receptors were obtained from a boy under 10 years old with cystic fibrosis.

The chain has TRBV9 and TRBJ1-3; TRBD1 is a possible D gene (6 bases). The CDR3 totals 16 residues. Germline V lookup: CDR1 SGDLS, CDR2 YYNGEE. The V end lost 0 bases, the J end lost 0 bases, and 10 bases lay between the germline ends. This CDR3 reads CASSVEGTSSGNTIYF. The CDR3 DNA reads TGTGCCAGCAGCGTAGAAGGGACATCCTCTGGAAACACCATATATTTT.

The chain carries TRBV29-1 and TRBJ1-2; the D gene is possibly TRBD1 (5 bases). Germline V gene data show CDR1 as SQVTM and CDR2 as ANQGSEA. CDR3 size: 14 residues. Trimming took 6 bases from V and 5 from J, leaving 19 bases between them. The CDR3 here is CSVADQGSLYGYTF. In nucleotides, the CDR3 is TGCAGCGTCGCCGATCAGGGCTCCCTTTATGGCTACACCTTC. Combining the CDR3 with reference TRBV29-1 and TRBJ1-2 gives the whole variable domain SAVISQKPSRDICQRGTSLTIQCQVDSQVTMMFWYRQQPGQSLTLIATANQGSEATYESGFVIDKFPISRPNLTFSTLTVSNMSPEDSSIYLCSVADQGSLYGYTFGSGTRLTVV.

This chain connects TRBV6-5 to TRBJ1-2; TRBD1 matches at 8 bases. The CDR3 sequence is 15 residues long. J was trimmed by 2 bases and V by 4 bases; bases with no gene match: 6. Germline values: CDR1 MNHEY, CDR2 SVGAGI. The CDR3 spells CASSWTGSRNYGYTF. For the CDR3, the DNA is TGTGCCAGCAGTTGGACAGGGTCCAGGAACTATGGCTACACCTTC.

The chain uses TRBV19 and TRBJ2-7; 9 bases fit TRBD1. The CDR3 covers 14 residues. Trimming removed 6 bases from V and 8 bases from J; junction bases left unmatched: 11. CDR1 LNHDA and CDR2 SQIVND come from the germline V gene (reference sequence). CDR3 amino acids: CASRPGTGRRKQYF. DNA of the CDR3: TGTGCCAGTAGACCCGGGACAGGGCGAAGGAAGCAGTACTTC. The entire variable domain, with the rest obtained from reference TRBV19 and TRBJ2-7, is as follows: DGGITQSPKYLFRKEGQNVTLSCEQNLNHDAMYWYRQDPGQGLRLIYYSQIVNDFQKGDIAEGYSVSREKKESFPLTVTSAQKNPTAFYLCASRPGTGRRKQYFGPGTRLTVT.

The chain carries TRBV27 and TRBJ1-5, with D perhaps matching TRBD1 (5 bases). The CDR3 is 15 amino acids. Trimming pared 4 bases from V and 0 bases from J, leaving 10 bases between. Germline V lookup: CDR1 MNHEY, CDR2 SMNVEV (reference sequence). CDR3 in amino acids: CASSSMGDSNQPQHF. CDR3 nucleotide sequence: TGTGCCAGCAGTTCCATGGGGGATAGCAATCAGCCCCAGCATTTT.

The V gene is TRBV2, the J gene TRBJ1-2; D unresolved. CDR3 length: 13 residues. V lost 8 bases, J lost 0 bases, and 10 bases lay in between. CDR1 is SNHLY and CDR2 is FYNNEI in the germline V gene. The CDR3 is CASRLQANYGYTF. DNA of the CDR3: TGTGCCAGCCGGTTACAAGCTAACTATGGCTACACCTTC.

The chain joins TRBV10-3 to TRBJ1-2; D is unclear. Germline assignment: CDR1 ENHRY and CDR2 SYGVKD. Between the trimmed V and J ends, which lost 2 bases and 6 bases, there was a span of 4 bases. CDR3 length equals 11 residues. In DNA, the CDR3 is TGTGCCATCAGTGAGGTCAATGGCTACACCTTC. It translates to CAISEVNGYTF.

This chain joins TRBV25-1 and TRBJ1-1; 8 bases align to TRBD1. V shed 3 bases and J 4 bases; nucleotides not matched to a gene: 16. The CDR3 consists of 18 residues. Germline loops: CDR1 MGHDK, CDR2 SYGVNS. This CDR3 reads CASSDRNTKGQGGTEAFF. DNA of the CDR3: TGTGCCAGCAGTGACCGCAACACTAAAGGACAGGGAGGCACTGAAGCTTTCTTT.

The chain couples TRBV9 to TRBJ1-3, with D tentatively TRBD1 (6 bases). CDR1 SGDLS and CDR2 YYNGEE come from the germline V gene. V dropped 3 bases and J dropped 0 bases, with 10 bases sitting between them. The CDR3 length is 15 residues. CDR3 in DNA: TGTGCCAGCAGCGCCCGGACAGACTCTGGAAACACCATATATTTT. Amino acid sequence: CASSARTDSGNTIYF.

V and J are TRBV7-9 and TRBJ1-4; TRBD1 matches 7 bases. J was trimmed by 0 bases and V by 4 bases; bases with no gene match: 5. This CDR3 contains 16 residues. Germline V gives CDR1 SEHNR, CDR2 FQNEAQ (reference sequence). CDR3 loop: CASSSGQKSTNEKLFF. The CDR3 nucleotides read TGTGCCAGCAGCTCGGGACAGAAATCAACTAATGAAAAACTGTTTTTT.

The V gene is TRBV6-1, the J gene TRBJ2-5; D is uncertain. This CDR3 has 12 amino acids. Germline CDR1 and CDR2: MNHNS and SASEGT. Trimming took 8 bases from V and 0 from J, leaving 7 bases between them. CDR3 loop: CASVRYQETQYF. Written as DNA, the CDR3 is TGTGCCAGCGTACGGTACCAAGAGACCCAGTACTTC.

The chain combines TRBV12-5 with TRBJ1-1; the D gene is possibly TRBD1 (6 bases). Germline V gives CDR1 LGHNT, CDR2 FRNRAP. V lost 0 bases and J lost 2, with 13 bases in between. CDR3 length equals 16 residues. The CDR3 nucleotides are TGTGCTAGTGGTTTGGTACTCGGGGGCCTTAACACTGAAGCTTTCTTT. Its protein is CASGLVLGGLNTEAFF.

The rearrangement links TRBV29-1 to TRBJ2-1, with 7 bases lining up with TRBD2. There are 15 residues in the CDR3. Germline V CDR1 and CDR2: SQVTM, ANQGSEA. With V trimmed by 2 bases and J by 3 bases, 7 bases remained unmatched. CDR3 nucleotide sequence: TGCAGCGTTGAAACCGGGACTACTCTCTACAATGAGCAGTTCTTC. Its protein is CSVETGTTLYNEQFF.